The next 3 T cell receptor beta chains were all read from a single sample in a study of cytomegalovirus exposure and HLA in healthy donors. With 60 Vbeta and 13 Jbeta primers, the PCR was carried out. Repertoires were generated with immunoSEQ multiplex PCR, while TCRdb's copy carries only in-frame clones and drops some. Of 120,000 to 150,000 clones listed, more than 65% are singletons. Material: PBMCs. The receptors shown here come from a man under 40 in good health and CMV-seropositive.

This chain links TRBV4-1 with TRBJ1-6; D unresolved. The CDR3 is made up of 13 amino acids. Germline values: CDR1 MGHRA, CDR2 YSYEKL. V was cut by 4 bases and J by 4 bases, with 5 bases left in between. CDR3 sequence (DNA): TGCGCCAGCAGCCTCGGTTATAATTCACCCCTCCACTTT. Protein product: CASSLGYNSPLHF.

The rearrangement links TRBV7-2 to TRBJ1-2; no reliable D call. Trimming took 1 base from V and 8 from J, leaving 11 bases between them. The germline gives CDR1 SGHTA, CDR2 FQGNSA. The CDR3 contains 13 residues. Written as DNA, the CDR3 is TGTGCCAGCAGCTTAGACCGGGATCGGGGCTACACCTTC. Translated, it gives CASSLDRDRGYTF.

This clone appeared once. This chain connects TRBV6-5 to TRBJ1-2; maybe TRBD1 (6 bases). Germline-derived CDR1 and CDR2 are MNHEY and SVGAGI. The ends were cut back, 6 bases at V and 4 bases at J, with 12 bases in the middle. CDR3 length equals 13 residues. CDR3 DNA sequence: TGTGCCAGCAGCCGACAGGACCTCTATGGCTACACCTTC. It encodes CASSRQDLYGYTF.